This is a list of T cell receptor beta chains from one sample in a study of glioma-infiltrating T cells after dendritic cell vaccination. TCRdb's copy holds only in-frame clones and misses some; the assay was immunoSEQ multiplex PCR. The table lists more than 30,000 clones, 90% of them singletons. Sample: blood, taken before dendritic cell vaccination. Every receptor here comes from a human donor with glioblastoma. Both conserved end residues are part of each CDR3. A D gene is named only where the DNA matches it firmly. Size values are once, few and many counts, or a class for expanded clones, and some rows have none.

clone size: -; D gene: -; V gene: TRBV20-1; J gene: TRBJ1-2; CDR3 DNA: TGCAGTGCTAGAGGAGACTACACCTTC; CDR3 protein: CSARGDYTF
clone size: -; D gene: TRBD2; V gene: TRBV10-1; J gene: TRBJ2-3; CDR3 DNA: TGCGCCAGCAGTGAGTTCACTAGCGGCACAGATACGCAGTATTTT; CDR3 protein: CASSEFTSGTDTQYF
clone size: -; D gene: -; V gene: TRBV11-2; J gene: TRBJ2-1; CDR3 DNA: TGTGCCAGCAGTCTCTTTAGGGGCAATGAGCAGTTCTTC; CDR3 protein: CASSLFRGNEQFF
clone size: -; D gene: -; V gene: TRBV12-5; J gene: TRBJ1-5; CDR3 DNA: TGTGCTAGTGGTAACCTCCCGGGGCCCCAGCATTTT; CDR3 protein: CASGNLPGPQHF
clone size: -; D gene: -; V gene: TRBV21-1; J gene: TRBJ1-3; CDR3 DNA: TGTGCCAGCACCGCCCCAGGTACCGATGAATATTTT; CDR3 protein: CASTAPGTDEYF
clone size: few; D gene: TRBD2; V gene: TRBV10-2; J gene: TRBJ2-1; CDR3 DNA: TGCGCCAGCACCTCGGGGACTAGCGGGGGCCCCGGTGAGCAGTTCTTC; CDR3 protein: CASTSGTSGGPGEQFF
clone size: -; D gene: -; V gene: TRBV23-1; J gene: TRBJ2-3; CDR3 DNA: TGCGCCAGCAGTCAGTACAGGAGAAACGGCCTCACAGATACGCAGTATTTT; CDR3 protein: CASSQYRRNGLTDTQYF
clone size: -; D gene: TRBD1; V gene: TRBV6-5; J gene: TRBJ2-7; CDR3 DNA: TGTGCCAGCGGCGGACAGGTTACCTACGAGCAGTACTTC; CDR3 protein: CASGGQVTYEQYF
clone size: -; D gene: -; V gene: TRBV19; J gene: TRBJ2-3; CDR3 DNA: TGTGCCAGTAGTATGGGAGCGGACACAGATACGCAGTATTTT; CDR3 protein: CASSMGADTDTQYF
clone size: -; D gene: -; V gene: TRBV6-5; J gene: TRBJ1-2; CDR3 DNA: TGTGCCAGCAGTTACTCGACGCTGGCCCTTGGGCATGGCTACACCTTC; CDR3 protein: CASSYSTLALGHGYTF
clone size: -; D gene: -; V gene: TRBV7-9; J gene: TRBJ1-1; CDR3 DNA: TGTGCCAGCAGTCTCGACATGAACACTGAAGCTTTCTTT; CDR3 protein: CASSLDMNTEAFF
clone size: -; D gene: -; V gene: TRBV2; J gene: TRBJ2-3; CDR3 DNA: TGTGCCAGCAGTGAAGGGGACAAGACCACAGATACGCAGTATTTT; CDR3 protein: CASSEGDKTTDTQYF
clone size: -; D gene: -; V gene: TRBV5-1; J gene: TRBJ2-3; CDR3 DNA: TGCGCCAGCAGCTTGGCCATGGGGGACGGGGGTACGCAGTATTTT; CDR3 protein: CASSLAMGDGGTQYF
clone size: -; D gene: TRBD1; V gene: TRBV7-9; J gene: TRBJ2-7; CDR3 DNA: TGTGCCAGCACAACCGGGACAGGGACCCACGAGCAGTACTTC; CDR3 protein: CASTTGTGTHEQYF
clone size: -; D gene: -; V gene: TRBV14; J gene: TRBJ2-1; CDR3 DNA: TGTGCCAGCAGCCGACGGGGGTACAATGAGCAGTTCTTC; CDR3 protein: CASSRRGYNEQFF
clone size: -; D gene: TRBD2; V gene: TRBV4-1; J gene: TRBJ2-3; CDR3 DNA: TGCGCCAGCAGCCTCAGAAGGACTAGCGCCCCACTGTCCGGAGATACGCAGTATTTT; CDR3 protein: CASSLRRTSAPLSGDTQYF
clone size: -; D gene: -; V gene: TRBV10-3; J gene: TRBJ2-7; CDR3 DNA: TGTGCCACAAGGGGCAGGGATAGCAACGAGCAGTACTTC; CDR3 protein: CATRGRDSNEQYF
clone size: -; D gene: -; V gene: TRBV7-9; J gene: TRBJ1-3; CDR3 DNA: TGTGCCAGCAGCCCGCCCTCATTTCGGGGAAACACCATATATTTT; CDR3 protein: CASSPPSFRGNTIYF
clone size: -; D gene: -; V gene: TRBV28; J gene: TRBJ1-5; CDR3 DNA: TGTGCCAGCACCAGGACGGCGGGAATGGGACAGCCCCAGCATTTT; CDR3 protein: CASTRTAGMGQPQHF
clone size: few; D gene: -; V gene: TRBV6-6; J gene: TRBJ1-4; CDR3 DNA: TGTGCCAGCAGTTACTCGGCAGGGCGTGGGGAAAAACTGTTTTTT; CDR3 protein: CASSYSAGRGEKLFF
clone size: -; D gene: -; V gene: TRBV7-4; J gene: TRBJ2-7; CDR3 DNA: TGTGCCAGCAGACTAGCTGGGGTGCCCTACGAGCAGTACTTC; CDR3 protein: CASRLAGVPYEQYF
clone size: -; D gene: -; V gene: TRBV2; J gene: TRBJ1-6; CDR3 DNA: TGTGCCAGCACCCCAGAGACCGGGTTTCTAGGCTCACCCCTCCACTTT; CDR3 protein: CASTPETGFLGSPLHF
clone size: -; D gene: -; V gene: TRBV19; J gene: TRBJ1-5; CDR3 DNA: TGTGCCAGTAGTGACACCGGGAGGGCGGGCAATCAGCCCCAGCATTTT; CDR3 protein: CASSDTGRAGNQPQHF
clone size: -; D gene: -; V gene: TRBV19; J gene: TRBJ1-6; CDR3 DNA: TGTGCCAGTAGTATCAATAACCGGGTCCATTCACCCCTCCACTTT; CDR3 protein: CASSINNRVHSPLHF
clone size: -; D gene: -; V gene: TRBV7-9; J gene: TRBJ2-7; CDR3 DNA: TGTGCCAGCAGCTCCACGACAGGCGCCTACGAGCAGTACTTC; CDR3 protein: CASSSTTGAYEQYF
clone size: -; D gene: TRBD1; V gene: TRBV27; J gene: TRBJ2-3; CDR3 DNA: TGTGCCAGCACCCCTTTACCGGGACAGGGGGGAACAGATACGCAGTATTTT; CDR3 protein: CASTPLPGQGGTDTQYF
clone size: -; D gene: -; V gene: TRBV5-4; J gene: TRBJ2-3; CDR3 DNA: TGTGCCAGCAGCTCTACAGCAGATACGCAGTATTTT; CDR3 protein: CASSSTADTQYF
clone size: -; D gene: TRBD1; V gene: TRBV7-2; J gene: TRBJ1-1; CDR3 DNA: TGTGCCAGCAGACGACAGGGGGGCACTGAAGCTTTCTTT; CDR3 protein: CASRRQGGTEAFF
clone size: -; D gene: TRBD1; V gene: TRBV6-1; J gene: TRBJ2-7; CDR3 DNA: TGTGCCAGCAGTGAAAGGGACAGGGGGTCATACTCCTACGAGCAGTACTTC; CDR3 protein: CASSERDRGSYSYEQYF
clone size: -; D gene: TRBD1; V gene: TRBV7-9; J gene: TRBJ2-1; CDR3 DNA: TGTGCCAGCAGCCCCGCGGGGACAGGGACGTTCTTC; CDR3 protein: CASSPAGTGTFF
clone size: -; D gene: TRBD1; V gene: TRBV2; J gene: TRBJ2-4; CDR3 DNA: TGTGCCAGCAGGCCCCCGGGACAGGCCCGACACATTCAGTACTTC; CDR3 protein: CASRPPGQARHIQYF
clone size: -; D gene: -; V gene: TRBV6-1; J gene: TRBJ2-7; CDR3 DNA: TGTGCCAGCAGTGAAGTCCACGGGCAGTACTTC; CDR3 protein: CASSEVHGQYF
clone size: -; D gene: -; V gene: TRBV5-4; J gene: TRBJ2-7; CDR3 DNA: TGTGCCAGCAGCTTGGCGGGGAGGTCCTACGAGCAGTACTTC; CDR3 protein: CASSLAGRSYEQYF
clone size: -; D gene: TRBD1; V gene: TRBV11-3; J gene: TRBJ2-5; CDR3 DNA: TGTGCCAGCAGCTCCTTTCAGGGGGCAGAGACCCAGTACTTC; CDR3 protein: CASSSFQGAETQYF
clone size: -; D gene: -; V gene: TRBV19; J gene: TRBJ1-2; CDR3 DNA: TGTGCCAGTAGTATTCGACTTCAGCCTATACCTAACTATGGCTACACCTTC; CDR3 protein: CASSIRLQPIPNYGYTF